A selection of T cell receptor beta chains follows, all from one sample in a study of T-cell reconstitution after alpha-beta-depleted transplantation in children. Each CDR3 protein gets one entry after TCRdb re-called the PCR reads with MiXCR. The sample lists hundreds of thousands of distinct CDR3 sequences; roughly a tenth were seen once. This specimen consisted of PBMCs from the stem cell graft donor, obtained from the stem cell graft. These receptors came from a human donor who donated a stem cell graft to a child with acute myeloid leukemia. Both conserved end residues are part of each CDR3. A D gene is named only where the DNA matches it firmly. Clone size is shown for a subset of rows, as once, few, many or a class of expanded clone.

TRBJ1-2 - few TRBV30 TGTGCCTGCCCAAGGGGGGGCTATGGCTACACCTTC CACPRGGYGYTF
TRBJ2-3 TRBD2 many TRBV20-1 TGCAGTGTTCAGCCTAGCGGGAACACAGATACGCAGTATTTT CSVQPSGNTDTQYF
TRBJ2-2 TRBD1 - TRBV2 TGTGCCAGCAGCGCGAGGCGCCAGGGGGCGAACACCGGGGAGCTGTTTTTT CASSARRQGANTGELFF
TRBJ2-1 TRBD2 - TRBV6-1 TGTGCCAGCAGCCGCGGGACTAGCGGGAGGGCCGGCGAGCAGTTCTTC CASSRGTSGRAGEQFF
TRBJ2-2 - - TRBV24-1 TGTGCCACCAGTGATGCGACAGCGACCGGGGAGCTGTTTTTT CATSDATATGELFF
TRBJ1-1 - few TRBV5-8 TGTGCCAGCAGCCCGGGGGGCATCAGTGACACTGAAGCTTTCTTT CASSPGGISDTEAFF
TRBJ2-1 - few TRBV12-3/TRBV12-4 TGTGCCAGCAGTTTAGCCCCGGGAAACAATGAGCAGTTCTTC CASSLAPGNNEQFF
TRBJ2-1 - - TRBV3-1 TGTGCCAGCAGCCAAGCTCCCAGCTCCTACAATGAGCAGTTCTTC CASSQAPSSYNEQFF
TRBJ2-5 - many TRBV7-9 TGTGCCAGCACCGACCTTAATACCCAGTACTTC CASTDLNTQYF
TRBJ2-7 - few TRBV5-1 TGCGCCAGCAGCCCGAGTAGGGGGTCCTACGAGCAGTACTTC CASSPSRGSYEQYF
TRBJ1-5 - few TRBV20-1 TGCAGTGCTAGGTCAGACAGGAAACGCGATCAGCCCCAGCATTTT CSARSDRKRDQPQHF
TRBJ2-1 - - TRBV20-1 TGCTGTGCTAGAGATAGGACATCCCGCTCCTACAATGAGCAGTTCTTC CCARDRTSRSYNEQFF
TRBJ2-7 - - TRBV4-2 TGTGCCAGCAGCCAAGATTGGGGGATTGGATCCTACGAGCAGTACTTC CASSQDWGIGSYEQYF
TRBJ2-3 - few TRBV7-2 TGTGCCAGCAGCTTACGACCCCGGGTAGCTACAGATACGCAGTATTTT CASSLRPRVATDTQYF
TRBJ2-1 TRBD1 few TRBV7-7 TGTGCTAGCAGCTTAATAAGGGACAGGACTCAGTTCTTC CASSLIRDRTQFF
TRBJ2-3 TRBD2 - TRBV20-1 TGCAGTGCTAGAGAGTGGTCGCGGGAGAAGGAAGATACGCAGTATTTT CSAREWSREKEDTQYF
TRBJ2-1 TRBD2 many TRBV5-1 TGCGCCAGCAGCCCGGGAGGGACTAGCAGCAATGAGCAGTTCTTC CASSPGGTSSNEQFF
TRBJ1-1 TRBD1 few TRBV29-1 TGCAGCGTTAAGGACAGGGTCACTGAAGCTTTCTTT CSVKDRVTEAFF
TRBJ1-1 - - TRBV11-1 TGTGCCAGCAGCTTAATGGGATTCTTCGGTAGAGGAGCCACTGAAGCTTTCTTT CASSLMGFFGRGATEAFF
TRBJ1-2 - many TRBV5-6 TGTGCCAGCAGCTTGTCCAGGACCCCGAGGGGTGGCTACACCTTC CASSLSRTPRGGYTF
TRBJ2-7 TRBD2 few TRBV20-1 TGCAGTGCTAGCGTCGGGAGGACCTCCTACGAGCAGTACTTC CSASVGRTSYEQYF
TRBJ1-5 - few TRBV5-5 TGTGCCAGCAGCTTGGTCTTTCGGGAGGAAGGTGAACAGCCCCAGCATTTT CASSLVFREEGEQPQHF
TRBJ2-7 TRBD1 - TRBV29-1 TGCAGCGCCGACAGGGGGCTTGAGCAGTACTTC CSADRGLEQYF
TRBJ2-1 TRBD2 - TRBV30 TGTGCCTGGAGTGTGGGCGGGACTAGCGGGATCAGTGAGCAGTTCTTC CAWSVGGTSGISEQFF
TRBJ2-3 TRBD1 - TRBV11-2 TGTGCCAGCAGCTTCAGGGACAGGGCAACTTTTAGCACAGATACGCAGTATTTT CASSFRDRATFSTDTQYF
TRBJ2-7 - - TRBV28 TGTGCCAGCCGACAGTTACCCTCCTACGAGCAGTACTTC CASRQLPSYEQYF
TRBJ2-3 TRBD2 many TRBV6-1 TGTGCCAGCAAACTAGCGGAGGTCACAGATACGCAGTATTTT CASKLAEVTDTQYF
TRBJ2-1 - - TRBV9 TGTGCCAGCAGCCCTCGTATCTCCTACAATGAGCAGTTCTTC CASSPRISYNEQFF
TRBJ1-2 - many TRBV12-3/TRBV12-4 TGTGCCAGCAGTTTAGGGCAGTCCCTAGGGGCTACCTACTATGGCTACACCTTC CASSLGQSLGATYYGYTF
TRBJ2-2 - - TRBV28 TGTGCCGTGGGATCGGGAGTGCACACCGGGGAGCTGTTTTTT CAVGSGVHTGELFF
TRBJ1-5 - few TRBV2 TGTGCCAGCCGGGAGGAAGGGATCTTGCCCCAGCATTTT CASREEGILPQHF
TRBJ2-7 - - TRBV10-3 TGTGCCATCAGTGTTGGAGGCGACGAGCAGTACTTC CAISVGGDEQYF